This T cell receptor (beta chain) emerged from a study of blood T cell repertoires in COVID-19 (dated by TCRdb to the early 2020s). Regarding the complete study: Collaborator samples came from the United States, Italy and Spain and covered acute and convalescent phases of COVID-19. The prospective study material was composed of cDNA or gDNA derived from T cells, B-cell-depleted T cells, or PBMCs. The dataset comprised deeply sampled blood TCRbeta repertoires from subjects exposed to, actively infected with, or recovered from COVID-19. The repertoires were released in a freely available public database meant as a resource for research on the immune response to SARS-CoV-2. The samples were drawn from two sources: the first 160 participants of the ongoing ImmuneRACE study, and 950 to 1,500 subjects contributed by 6 global collaborators. The sample metadata nearly always contained a de-identified subject ID, COVID-19 status, age in years and sex. HLA class I and class II types, where available, came from metadata supplied by the sample provider rather than from assay-based typing.

CDR1 and CDR2, per the germline V gene, are SGHRS and YFSETQ. V drops 4 bases and J drops 2 bases, leaving 17 bases in between. Including the terminal cysteine and phenylalanine, the CDR3 comprises 16 residues. The sequence is cut down to CDR3 DNA, 48 bases in frame from base 1. The research as a whole found: Clinical and demographic metadata were provided uncurated, with the amount varying by source and participant.

Collaborating institutions collected whole blood in K2EDTA tubes following their own protocols. For TCRbeta analysis, collaborators shipped samples as frozen whole blood, isolated PBMCs, or DNA extracted from either of those sample types. This clone was seen once. No cognate antigen has been identified for it. No base-level quality is on record; no much larger clone is a single base apart. TCRbeta CDR3 regions were amplified from genomic DNA using the immunoSEQ Assay, a bias-controlled multiplex PCR. Under the source paper's analysis protocol: The number of nucleated cells in each sample was estimated by amplification of reference gene primers within the assay. Sequence reads were collapsed and filtered to measure the absolute abundance of every unique TCRbeta CDR3 rearrangement. Productive Simpson clonality was computed per sample as the square root of Simpson's diversity index over productive rearrangements. TCRdb carries this immuneACCESS record with in-frame sequences only. Its versions omit some clonotypes, under half of them owing to an unresolved V gene in the studies checked, with the rest unexplained. V, J and clone size are taken as reported in that table, and D and trimming were inferred from the DNA itself. This sample has around 83,000 clones in its table, and around 87% of those were observed once. The ten largest clonotypes hold 8% of the sample.

The chain uses TRBV5-1 and TRBJ2-3; TRBD1 might be the D gene, on 6 matching bases. This clonotype originated in a man at least 80 years old with active or convalescent COVID-19. The source material was peripheral blood. The CDR3 loop reads CASSIGGQTHTDTQYF. The sequenced DNA is TGCGCCAGCAGCATCGGAGGACAGACTCACACAGATACGCAGTATTTT. The CDR3 plus the reference TRBV5-1 and TRBJ2-3 genes for the other parts give the full variable domain: KAGVTQTPRYLIKTRGQQVTLSCSPISGHRSVSWYQQTPGQGLQFLFEYFSETQRNKGNFPGRFSGRQFSNSRSEMNVSTLELGDSALYLCASSIGGQTHTDTQYFGPGTRLTVL.